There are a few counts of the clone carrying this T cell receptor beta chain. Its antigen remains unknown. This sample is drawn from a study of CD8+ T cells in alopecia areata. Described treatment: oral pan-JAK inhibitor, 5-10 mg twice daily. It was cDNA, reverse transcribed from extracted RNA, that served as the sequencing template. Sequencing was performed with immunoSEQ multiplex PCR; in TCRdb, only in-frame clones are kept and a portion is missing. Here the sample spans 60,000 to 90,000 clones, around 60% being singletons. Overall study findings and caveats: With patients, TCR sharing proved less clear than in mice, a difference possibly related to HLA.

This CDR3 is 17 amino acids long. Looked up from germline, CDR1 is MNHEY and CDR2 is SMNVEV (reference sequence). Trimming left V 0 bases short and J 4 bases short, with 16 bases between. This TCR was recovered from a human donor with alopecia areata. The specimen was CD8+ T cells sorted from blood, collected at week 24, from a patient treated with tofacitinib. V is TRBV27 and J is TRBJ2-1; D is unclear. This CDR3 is CASSLSGPVGSYNEQFF. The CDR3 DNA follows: TGTGCCAGCAGTTTATCAGGCCCCGTCGGCTCATACAATGAGCAGTTCTTC.